The clone carrying this T cell receptor (beta chain) has at least ten counts. Its antigen remains unidentified. Clinical symptoms, serum thyroxine, TRAb, thyroid ultrasound and orbital computed tomography established diagnosis. The authors obtained PBMCs from over 8 ml of fresh peripheral blood. The CDR3 has 14 amino acids. Trimming shortened V by 3 bases and J by 2 bases, and 11 bases separated the two germline ends. TCR beta CDR3 regions were amplified from RNA transcripts. In the first-round RT-PCR of the TCR CDR3, the HTBI primer set was used. TCRdb re-analysed the multiplex PCR reads in MiXCR, keeping a single row per CDR3 protein. The profile shows about 400,000 distinct CDR3 sequences, about 25% of them singletons. This record belongs to a study of T cells in Graves' hyperthyroidism and ophthalmopathy. Study background: Blood was drawn when the patient was first diagnosed and still untreated. Overall study findings and caveats: Peripheral blood also featured most of the thyroid clonotypes expanded above 0.001.

Sequenced sample: blood. The receptor's source is a man aged 45-65 years with Graves' hyperthyroidism. This sequence joins TRBV12-3 or TRBV12-4 and TRBJ2-7; D ambiguous. The CDR3 here is CASSLAPLAYEQYF. For the CDR3, the DNA is TGTGCCAGCAGTTTGGCGCCCCTGGCCTACGAGCAGTACTTC.